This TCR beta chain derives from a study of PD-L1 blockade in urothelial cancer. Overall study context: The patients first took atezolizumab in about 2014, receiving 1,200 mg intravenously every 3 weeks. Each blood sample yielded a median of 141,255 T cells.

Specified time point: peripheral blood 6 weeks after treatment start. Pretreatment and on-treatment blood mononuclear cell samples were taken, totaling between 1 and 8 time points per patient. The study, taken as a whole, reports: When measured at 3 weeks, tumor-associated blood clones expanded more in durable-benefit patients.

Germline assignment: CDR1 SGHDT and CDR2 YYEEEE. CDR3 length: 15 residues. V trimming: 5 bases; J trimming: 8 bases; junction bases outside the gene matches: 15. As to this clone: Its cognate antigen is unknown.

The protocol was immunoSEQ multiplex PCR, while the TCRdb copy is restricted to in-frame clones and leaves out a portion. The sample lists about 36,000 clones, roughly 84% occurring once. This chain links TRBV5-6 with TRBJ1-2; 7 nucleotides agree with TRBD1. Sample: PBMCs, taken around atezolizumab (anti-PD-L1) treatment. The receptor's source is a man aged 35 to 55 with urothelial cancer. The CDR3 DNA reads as TGTGCCAGCAGTAAGACTCCGAAGGGGGCAGGCGGCTACACCTTC. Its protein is CASSKTPKGAGGYTF.